The present T cell receptor beta chain was sequenced within a study of cytomegalovirus exposure and HLA in healthy donors. Study-wide context: The Caucasian-associated ancestry cluster held over 80% of around 380 genotyped donors. Study results and limitations: Later analysis revealed greater clonal expansion in HLA-associated TCR beta chains than in equally common others. Most subjects' HLA-A and HLA-B alleles were reportedly predicted from TCR beta sequences. Some highly shared sequence variants likely arose as a pipeline artifact.

The CDR3 totals 15 residues. V was shortened by 1 base and J by 4 bases, with 14 bases between the two germline ends. CDR1 is SGHDN, CDR2 FVKESK, per germline. In the case of this clone: Its antigen is still unknown.

With 60 Vbeta and 13 Jbeta primers, the PCR was carried out. The protocol was immunoSEQ multiplex PCR, while the TCRdb copy is restricted to in-frame clones and leaves out a portion. This sample carries roughly 140,000 clones, over 75% of them seen once, and the ten largest clones take roughly 0.7%. The chain uses TRBV14 and TRBJ2-7; possible D gene TRBD2, 6 bases. What was sequenced was PBMCs. This clonotype originated in a male donor in good health and CMV-seronegative. CDR3 in DNA: TGTGCCAGCAGCCAAGGGATCGGGAGCGGTTACGAGCAGTACTTC. It translates to CASSQGIGSGYEQYF.